The T cell receptor beta chain described here comes from a study of cytomegalovirus exposure and HLA in healthy donors. The overall study: Drawn from HLA-typed donors, around 85 million unique TCRs were held in an early data release. Study results and caveats: Earlier analysis looked at TCR beta V segments, and most were productive about 90% or about 30% of the time.

When sampled, the donors appeared nominally healthy, though they likely had unrecorded immune exposures. The germline CDR1 and CDR2 sequences are GTSNPN and SVGIG (reference sequence). Trimming took 0 bases from V and 7 from J; bases not matched to a gene: 10. The CDR3 is 17 residues long. On this clone: Its antigen is currently unknown.

Researchers ran the PCR with 60 Vbeta and 13 Jbeta primers. The repertoire was sequenced with immunoSEQ multiplex PCR; TCRdb's copy has only in-frame clones and lacks some. The data show 100,000 to 150,000 clones, about 79% seen once. The origin of this receptor is a man aged 50 to 59 in good health and CMV-seronegative. The chain carries TRBV30 and TRBJ1-6; 9 nucleotides agree with TRBD1. The sequencing sample was made of PBMCs. CDR3 amino acids: CAWSVWGQGIGNSPLHF. CDR3 nucleotides: TGTGCCTGGAGTGTATGGGGACAGGGAATAGGGAATTCACCCCTCCACTTT.